This T cell receptor (beta chain) derives from a study of T-cell reconstitution after alpha-beta-depleted transplantation in children. This clonotype was seen many times. Unique molecular identifiers tagged the TCRbeta library. TCRdb analysed the PCR reads with MiXCR anew, one entry per CDR3 protein. This sample yields approximately 390,000 distinct CDR3 sequences, of which about a tenth are seen a single time; roughly 5.5% belongs to the top ten. The CDR3 contains 13 residues. In germline, CDR1 is MNHNS, CDR2 SASEGT. Trimming removed 8 bases at V and 3 bases at J, with 13 bases between. The specimen was PBMCs from the stem cell graft donor, collected from the stem cell graft. The sequence derives from a human donor who donated a stem cell graft to a child with acute myeloid leukemia. The chain combines TRBV6-1 with TRBJ2-5; D gene unclear. CDR3 nucleotide sequence: TGTGCCAGCTCCCCGGACGAAAAAGAGACCCAGTACTTC. Translated: CASSPDEKETQYF.